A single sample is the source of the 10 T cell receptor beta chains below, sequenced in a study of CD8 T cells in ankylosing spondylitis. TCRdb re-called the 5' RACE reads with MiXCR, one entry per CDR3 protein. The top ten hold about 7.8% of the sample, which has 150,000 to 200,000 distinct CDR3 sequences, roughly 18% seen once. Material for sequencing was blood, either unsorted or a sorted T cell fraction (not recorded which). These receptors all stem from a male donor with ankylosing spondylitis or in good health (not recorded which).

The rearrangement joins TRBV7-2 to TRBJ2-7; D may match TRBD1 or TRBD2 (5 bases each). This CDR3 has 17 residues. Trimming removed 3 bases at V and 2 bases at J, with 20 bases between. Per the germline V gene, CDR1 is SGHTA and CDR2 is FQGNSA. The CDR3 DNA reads TGTGCCAGCAGCTTCATAGGACTGGGACGGCCGACCTACGAGCAGTACTTC. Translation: CASSFIGLGRPTYEQYF.

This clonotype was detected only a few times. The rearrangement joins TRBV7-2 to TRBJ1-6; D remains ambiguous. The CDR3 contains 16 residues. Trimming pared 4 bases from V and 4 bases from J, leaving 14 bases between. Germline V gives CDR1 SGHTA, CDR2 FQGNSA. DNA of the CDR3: TGTGCCAGCAGCTCGAGTGGACGGGCGTATAATTCACCCCTCCACTTT. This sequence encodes CASSSSGRAYNSPLHF.

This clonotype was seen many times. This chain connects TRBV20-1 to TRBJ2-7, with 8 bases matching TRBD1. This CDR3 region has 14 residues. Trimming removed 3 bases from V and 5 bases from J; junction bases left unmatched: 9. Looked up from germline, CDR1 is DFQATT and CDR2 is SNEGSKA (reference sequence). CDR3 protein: CSASAGQVSHEQYF. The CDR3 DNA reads TGCAGTGCTAGTGCGGGACAGGTTAGCCACGAGCAGTACTTC.

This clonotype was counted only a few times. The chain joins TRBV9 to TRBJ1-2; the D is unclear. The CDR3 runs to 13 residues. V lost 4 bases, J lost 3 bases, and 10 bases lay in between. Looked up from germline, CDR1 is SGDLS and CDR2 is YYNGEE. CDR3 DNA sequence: TGTGCCAGCAGCCCAGCGGACTACTATGGCTACACCTTC. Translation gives CASSPADYYGYTF. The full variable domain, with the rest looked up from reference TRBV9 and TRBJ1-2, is DSGVTQTPKHLITATGQRVTLRCSPRSGDLSVYWYQQSLDQGLQFLIQYYNGEERAKGNILERFSAQQFPDLHSELNLSSLELGDSALYFCASSPADYYGYTFGSGTRLTVV.

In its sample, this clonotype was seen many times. CDR3 sequence: CSVTPRLNTEAFF. CDR3 nucleotide sequence: TGCAGCGTGACACCCAGATTGAACACTGAAGCTTTCTTT. The chain combines TRBV29-1 with TRBJ1-1; D is unclear. V lost 6 bases and J 0 bases, leaving 11 bases between the germline ends. The CDR3 runs to 13 residues. The V gene's germline CDR1 is SQVTM and CDR2 ANQGSEA.

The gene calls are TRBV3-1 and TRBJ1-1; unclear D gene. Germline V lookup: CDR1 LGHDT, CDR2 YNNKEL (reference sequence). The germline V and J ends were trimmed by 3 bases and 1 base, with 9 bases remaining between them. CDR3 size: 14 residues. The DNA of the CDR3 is TGTGCCAGCAGCCAGGGGAGGGCGAACACTGAAGCTTTCTTT. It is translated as CASSQGRANTEAFF.

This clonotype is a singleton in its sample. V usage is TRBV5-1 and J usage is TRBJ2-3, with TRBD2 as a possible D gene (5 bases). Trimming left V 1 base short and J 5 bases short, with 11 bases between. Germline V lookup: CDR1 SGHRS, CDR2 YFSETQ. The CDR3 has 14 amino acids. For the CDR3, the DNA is TGCGCCAGCAGCTTGCAGTGGGGAGAAGATACGCAGTATTTT. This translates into CASSLQWGEDTQYF. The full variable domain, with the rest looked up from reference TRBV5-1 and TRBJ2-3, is KAGVTQTPRYLIKTRGQQVTLSCSPISGHRSVSWYQQTPGQGLQFLFEYFSETQRNKGNFPGRFSGRQFSNSRSEMNVSTLELGDSALYLCASSLQWGEDTQYFGPGTRLTVL.

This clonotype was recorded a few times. In DNA, the CDR3 is TGTGCCAGCAGTCCGACCTCGGACAGCTTGGAGCAGTACTTC. Amino acid sequence: CASSPTSDSLEQYF. The chain carries TRBV27 and TRBJ2-7, with D maybe TRBD1 (6 bases). The ends were cut back, 5 bases at V and 7 bases at J, with 18 bases in the middle. This CDR3 has 14 amino acids. Germline V CDR1 and CDR2: MNHEY, SMNVEV (reference sequence).

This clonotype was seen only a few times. CDR3: CASSFGSGTGTGELFF. In DNA, the CDR3 is TGTGCCAGCAGTTTTGGGAGCGGGACGGGCACCGGGGAGCTGTTTTTT. The V call is TRBV12-3 or TRBV12-4, the J call TRBJ2-2; 7 bases match TRBD2. The CDR3 runs 16 residues. J lost 4 bases, V lost 3 bases, and 8 bases had no gene match.

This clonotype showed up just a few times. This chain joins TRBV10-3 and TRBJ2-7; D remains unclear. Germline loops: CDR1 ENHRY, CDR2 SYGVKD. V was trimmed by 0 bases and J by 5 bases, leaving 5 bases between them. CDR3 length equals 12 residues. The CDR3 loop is CAISESQNEQYF. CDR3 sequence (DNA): TGTGCCATCAGTGAGTCCCAAAACGAGCAGTACTTC.